This is a list of T cell receptor beta chains from one sample in a study of OX40 agonist ivuxolimab in advanced cancers. Clones were read by immunoSEQ multiplex PCR, and TCRdb kept only the in-frame ones, dropping some. This table has around 15,000 clones, about 76% appearing once. Sequenced here: CD4+ or CD8+ T cells sorted from blood, sampled in a trial of the OX40 agonist ivuxolimab. These TCRs come from an adult with an advanced solid tumor such as melanoma, head and neck, liver or kidney cancer. CDR3s include the opening cysteine and the closing phenylalanine or tryptophan. The order of the fields is D gene, clone size, V gene, J gene, CDR3 DNA, CDR3 protein. The D gene is left open where the match is weak. Clone size is stated in some rows and not others, as once, few, many or a class when expanded.

D gene: .
clone size: .
V gene: TRBV6-6
J gene: TRBJ2-7
CDR3 DNA: TGTGCCAGCAGTTACTCAGGGGATGGGCAGTACTTC
CDR3 protein: CASSYSGDGQYF

D gene: TRBD2
clone size: few
V gene: TRBV5-5
J gene: TRBJ2-7
CDR3 DNA: TGTGCCAGCAGCTTGGTAACTAGCGGAGCCTACGAGCAGTACTTC
CDR3 protein: CASSLVTSGAYEQYF

D gene: .
clone size: once
V gene: TRBV9
J gene: TRBJ1-2
CDR3 DNA: TGTGCCAGCAGCACCCTCCGAGGGGGGGCGATAGGCTACACCTTC
CDR3 protein: CASSTLRGGAIGYTF

D gene: .
clone size: medium-sized
V gene: TRBV13
J gene: TRBJ2-7
CDR3 DNA: TGTGCCAGCAGCTTCGGTAGGTCCTACGAGCAGTACTTC
CDR3 protein: CASSFGRSYEQYF

D gene: TRBD1
clone size: .
V gene: TRBV6-6
J gene: TRBJ2-7
CDR3 DNA: TGTGCCAGCACTCCGCTGGCCGGGACAGGGCGGTACGAGCAGTACTTC
CDR3 protein: CASTPLAGTGRYEQYF

D gene: TRBD1
clone size: .
V gene: TRBV7-6
J gene: TRBJ2-7
CDR3 DNA: TGTGCCAGCAGCTCTGGACAGGGGGTATCCTACGAGCAGTACTTC
CDR3 protein: CASSSGQGVSYEQYF

D gene: TRBD1
clone size: .
V gene: TRBV5-5
J gene: TRBJ1-2
CDR3 DNA: TGTGCCAGCAGTCGGGACAGGGGGGACTATGGCTACACCTTC
CDR3 protein: CASSRDRGDYGYTF

D gene: .
clone size: .
V gene: TRBV18
J gene: TRBJ2-3
CDR3 DNA: TGTGCCAGCTCACGGGTTCGGGGGACAGATACGCAGTATTTT
CDR3 protein: CASSRVRGTDTQYF

D gene: .
clone size: .
V gene: TRBV9
J gene: TRBJ2-6
CDR3 DNA: TGTGCCAGCAGCTCCAACTCTGGGGCCAACGTCCTGACTTTC
CDR3 protein: CASSSNSGANVLTF

D gene: .
clone size: .
V gene: TRBV9
J gene: TRBJ1-3
CDR3 DNA: TGTGCCAGCAGCGTAGGGGGACCTGGAAACACCATATATTTT
CDR3 protein: CASSVGGPGNTIYF

D gene: .
clone size: .
V gene: TRBV6-6
J gene: TRBJ1-1
CDR3 DNA: TGTGCCAGCAGTAGGCTGTGGGCTGAAGCTTTCTTT
CDR3 protein: CASSRLWAEAFF

D gene: TRBD1
clone size: .
V gene: TRBV9
J gene: TRBJ1-2
CDR3 DNA: TGTGCCAGCAGCGAAACCGACAGGGAGAACTATGGCTACACCTTC
CDR3 protein: CASSETDRENYGYTF

D gene: .
clone size: few
V gene: TRBV2
J gene: TRBJ1-2
CDR3 DNA: TGTGCCAGCAGCGTGGACAGTGGCTACACCTTC
CDR3 protein: CASSVDSGYTF

D gene: .
clone size: .
V gene: TRBV13
J gene: TRBJ1-1
CDR3 DNA: TGTGCCAGCAGCTTAGTGAACACTGAAGCTTTCTTT
CDR3 protein: CASSLVNTEAFF

D gene: .
clone size: .
V gene: TRBV11-2
J gene: TRBJ2-7
CDR3 DNA: TGTGCCAGCAGCTTAGAAAACTCCTACGAGCAGTACTTC
CDR3 protein: CASSLENSYEQYF

D gene: .
clone size: once
V gene: TRBV2
J gene: TRBJ1-2
CDR3 DNA: TGTGCCAGCAGCGGGCTCAGCGGCTACACCTTC
CDR3 protein: CASSGLSGYTF

D gene: .
clone size: few
V gene: TRBV15
J gene: TRBJ1-5
CDR3 DNA: TGTGCCACCAGCCAGTCGGGGCAGCCCCAGCATTTT
CDR3 protein: CATSQSGQPQHF

D gene: TRBD2
clone size: .
V gene: TRBV9
J gene: TRBJ2-5
CDR3 DNA: TGTGCCAGCAGCCCTCCGGGACTAGCGGGGGGGTATGAGACCCAGTACTTC
CDR3 protein: CASSPPGLAGGYETQYF

D gene: .
clone size: once
V gene: TRBV7-2
J gene: TRBJ2-5
CDR3 DNA: TGTGCCAGCAGCTTAGGGTGGGGGTCCCCGTTGGAGACCCAGTACTTC
CDR3 protein: CASSLGWGSPLETQYF

D gene: .
clone size: .
V gene: TRBV19
J gene: TRBJ1-4
CDR3 DNA: TGTGCCAGTAGTAAACAGCTAACTTATGAAAAACTGTTTTTT
CDR3 protein: CASSKQLTYEKLFF

D gene: .
clone size: .
V gene: TRBV9
J gene: TRBJ2-2
CDR3 DNA: TGTGCCAGCAGTTCCCGCGGAGGGGATACCGGGGAGCTGTTTTTT
CDR3 protein: CASSSRGGDTGELFF

D gene: .
clone size: .
V gene: TRBV7-9
J gene: TRBJ2-3
CDR3 DNA: TGTGCCAGCAGCTTAGCGCGGGGGCCAGATACGCAGTATTTT
CDR3 protein: CASSLARGPDTQYF

D gene: .
clone size: .
V gene: TRBV7-3
J gene: TRBJ2-1
CDR3 DNA: TGTGCCAGCAGCTTGCATGGGGATGAGCAGTTCTTC
CDR3 protein: CASSLHGDEQFF

D gene: TRBD1
clone size: .
V gene: TRBV7-9
J gene: TRBJ2-7
CDR3 DNA: TGTGCCAGCAGCATGGGACAGTCCTACGAGCAGTACTTC
CDR3 protein: CASSMGQSYEQYF

D gene: .
clone size: .
V gene: TRBV13
J gene: TRBJ1-2
CDR3 DNA: TGTGCCAGCAGCTTTAACAGGGAAGGCCACACCTTC
CDR3 protein: CASSFNREGHTF

D gene: TRBD1
clone size: .
V gene: TRBV27
J gene: TRBJ1-1
CDR3 DNA: TGTGCCAGCAGACTCGGGACAGGCACTGAAGCTTTCTTT
CDR3 protein: CASRLGTGTEAFF

D gene: TRBD2
clone size: few
V gene: TRBV9
J gene: TRBJ2-3
CDR3 DNA: TGTGCCAGCAGCGTGTCTAGCGGGGGCTCTAGCACAGATACGCAGTATTTT
CDR3 protein: CASSVSSGGSSTDTQYF

D gene: .
clone size: medium-sized
V gene: TRBV12-5
J gene: TRBJ2-2
CDR3 DNA: TGTGCTAGTGGTTTGGCCTTACACACCGGGGAGCTGTTTTTT
CDR3 protein: CASGLALHTGELFF

D gene: .
clone size: .
V gene: TRBV7-9
J gene: TRBJ2-1
CDR3 DNA: TGTGCCAGCAGCTTCCCGCCGGGACATCATGAGCAGTTCTTC
CDR3 protein: CASSFPPGHHEQFF

D gene: .
clone size: few
V gene: TRBV7-7
J gene: TRBJ1-1
CDR3 DNA: TGTGCTAGCAGCCAATCTCAGAACACTGAAGCTTTCTTT
CDR3 protein: CASSQSQNTEAFF

D gene: .
clone size: .
V gene: TRBV11-3
J gene: TRBJ2-1
CDR3 DNA: TGTGCCAGCAGCCACCCGGGGGCTAGAGCCAATGAGCAGTTCTTC
CDR3 protein: CASSHPGARANEQFF

D gene: .
clone size: .
V gene: TRBV5-4
J gene: TRBJ2-7
CDR3 DNA: TGTGCCAGCAGCTTGGGAGGGGGGAGAAGCTTC
CDR3 protein: CASSLGGGRSF

D gene: TRBD1
clone size: medium-sized
V gene: TRBV27
J gene: TRBJ2-7
CDR3 DNA: TGTGCCAGCAGTAAAATGACAGGGGGCAGCTACGAGCAGTACTTC
CDR3 protein: CASSKMTGGSYEQYF

D gene: .
clone size: .
V gene: TRBV28
J gene: TRBJ1-2
CDR3 DNA: TGTGCCAGCAGTCCCGGGTATGGCTACACCTTC
CDR3 protein: CASSPGYGYTF

D gene: TRBD1
clone size: .
V gene: TRBV7-3
J gene: TRBJ1-2
CDR3 DNA: TGTGCCAGCAGCTCCGCCGGGACAGGGGATGGCTACACCTTC
CDR3 protein: CASSSAGTGDGYTF

D gene: .
clone size: .
V gene: TRBV10-1
J gene: TRBJ2-1
CDR3 DNA: TGCGCCAGCAGTGAGAGGCCCGGGTTCGGTGAGCAGTTCTTC
CDR3 protein: CASSERPGFGEQFF

D gene: .
clone size: .
V gene: TRBV2
J gene: TRBJ1-6
CDR3 DNA: TGTGCCGTACCGCAGGGATTCCTAGTCCAACATAATTCACCCCTCCACTTT
CDR3 protein: CAVPQGFLVQHNSPLHF

D gene: .
clone size: .
V gene: TRBV11-2
J gene: TRBJ2-1
CDR3 DNA: TGTGCCAGCAGCTTAGATCGGGGAAATGAGCAGTTCTTC
CDR3 protein: CASSLDRGNEQFF

D gene: .
clone size: few
V gene: TRBV4-2
J gene: TRBJ2-7
CDR3 DNA: TGTGCCAGCAGCCAAGGGGAATTCTACGAGCAGTACTTC
CDR3 protein: CASSQGEFYEQYF

D gene: .
clone size: .
V gene: TRBV5-6
J gene: TRBJ2-7
CDR3 DNA: TGTGCCAGCAGCTTGTGGGATGGGGCCGAGCAGTACTTC
CDR3 protein: CASSLWDGAEQYF

D gene: .
clone size: .
V gene: TRBV13
J gene: TRBJ2-3
CDR3 DNA: TGTGCCAGCAGCCCGGGTCAACTCACAGATACGCAGTATTTT
CDR3 protein: CASSPGQLTDTQYF

D gene: .
clone size: .
V gene: TRBV7-6
J gene: TRBJ2-1
CDR3 DNA: TGTGCCAGCAGCTTAGACAGGGTGTCTGAGCAGTTCTTC
CDR3 protein: CASSLDRVSEQFF

D gene: TRBD1
clone size: medium-sized
V gene: TRBV5-4
J gene: TRBJ2-5
CDR3 DNA: TGTGCCAGCAGGGGCTCGGGACAGGGTGTGGAGACCCAGTACTTC
CDR3 protein: CASRGSGQGVETQYF

D gene: TRBD2
clone size: .
V gene: TRBV6-4
J gene: TRBJ2-1
CDR3 DNA: TGTGCCAGCAGTGACTCGGGCGGGGGATCCTACAATGAGCAGTTCTTC
CDR3 protein: CASSDSGGGSYNEQFF

D gene: .
clone size: .
V gene: TRBV7-2
J gene: TRBJ2-7
CDR3 DNA: TGTGCCAGCAGCTTGGGGGGAGACTCCTACGAGCAGTACTTC
CDR3 protein: CASSLGGDSYEQYF

D gene: .
clone size: .
V gene: TRBV7-9
J gene: TRBJ2-7
CDR3 DNA: TGTGCCAGCAGCCCGATAGGCGTAGAGCAGTACTTC
CDR3 protein: CASSPIGVEQYF

D gene: TRBD2
clone size: .
V gene: TRBV9
J gene: TRBJ2-7
CDR3 DNA: TGTGCCAGCAGCACATCCGGGACTAGCTCCTACGAGCAGTACTTC
CDR3 protein: CASSTSGTSSYEQYF

D gene: .
clone size: .
V gene: TRBV7-6
J gene: TRBJ1-1
CDR3 DNA: TGTGCCAGCAGCTTAGACTGGGCGCAGGAAGGTGAAGCTTTCTTT
CDR3 protein: CASSLDWAQEGEAFF